This T cell receptor beta chain was obtained from a study of T cells in Graves' hyperthyroidism and ophthalmopathy. Findings of the study overall: Stable hyperthyroidism was told apart from ophthalmopathy by a model built on 13 V-J features.

Hyperthyroidism of Graves' type that showed no ophthalmopathy progression within 18 months was stable. Many counts were recorded for this clonotype. Its antigen is currently unknown. The CDR3 consists of 13 residues. Trimming cost V 0 bases and J 4 bases, with 7 bases left between them. In germline, CDR1 is SGHAT, CDR2 FQDESV (reference sequence). TCR beta CDR3 regions were amplified from RNA transcripts. First-round RT-PCR with HTBI primers amplified the TCR CDR3 region. One entry per CDR3 protein, called by TCRdb with MiXCR from the multiplex PCR reads. The sample carries a few hundred thousand distinct CDR3 sequences, 46% recorded once.

The chain employs TRBV11-1 and TRBJ2-7; weak D call: TRBD1 (5 bases). Sequencing was carried out using peripheral blood or thyroid tissue (not recorded which). This receptor was taken from a young woman with Graves' hyperthyroidism. Written as DNA, the CDR3 is TGTGCCAGCAGCTTAGCGACAGATTACGAGCAGTACTTC. Protein product: CASSLATDYEQYF.